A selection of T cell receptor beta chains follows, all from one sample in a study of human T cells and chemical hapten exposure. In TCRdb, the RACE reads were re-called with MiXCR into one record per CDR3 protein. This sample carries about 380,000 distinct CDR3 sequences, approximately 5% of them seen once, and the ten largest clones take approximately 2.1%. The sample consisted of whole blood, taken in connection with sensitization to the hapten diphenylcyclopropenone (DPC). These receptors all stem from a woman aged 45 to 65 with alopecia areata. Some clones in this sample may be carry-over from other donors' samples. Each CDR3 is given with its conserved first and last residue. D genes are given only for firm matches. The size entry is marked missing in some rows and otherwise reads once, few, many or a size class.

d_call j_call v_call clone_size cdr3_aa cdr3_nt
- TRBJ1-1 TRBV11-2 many CASSVQGGSTEAFF TGTGCCAGCAGCGTACAGGGAGGGAGCACTGAAGCTTTCTTT
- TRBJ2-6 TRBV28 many CASSPGANVLTF TGTGCCAGCAGTCCGGGGGCCAACGTCCTGACTTTC
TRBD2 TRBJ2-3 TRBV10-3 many CAISPSGRTDTQYF TGTGCCATCAGCCCTAGCGGACGCACAGATACGCAGTATTTT
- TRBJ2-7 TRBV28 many CASSPGAEPEQYF TGTGCCAGCAGTCCTGGGGCTGAACCCGAGCAGTACTTC
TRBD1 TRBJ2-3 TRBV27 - CGTGTGATDTQYF TGTGGAACCGGGACAGGGGCCACAGATACGCAGTATTTT
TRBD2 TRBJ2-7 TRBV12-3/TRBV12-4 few CASSLGATSGYEQYF TGTGCCAGCAGTTTAGGCGCGACTAGCGGGTACGAGCAGTACTTC
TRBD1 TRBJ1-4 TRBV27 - CASSSPGQGSEKLFF TGTGCCAGCAGTTCCCCGGGACAGGGGAGTGAAAAACTGTTTTTT
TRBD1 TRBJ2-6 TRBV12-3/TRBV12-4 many CASRTTGVLSGANVLTF TGTGCCAGCAGGACGACAGGGGTCCTCTCTGGGGCCAACGTCCTGACTTTC
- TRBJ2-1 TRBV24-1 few CATRGSGYNEQFF TGTGCCACCCGAGGGAGCGGATACAATGAGCAGTTCTTC
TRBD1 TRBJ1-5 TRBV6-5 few CASTRDRGQRSNQPQHF TGTGCCAGCACCCGGGACAGGGGGCAAAGAAGCAATCAGCCCCAGCATTTT
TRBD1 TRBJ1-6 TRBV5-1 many CASSLGVTGVNSPLHF TGCGCCAGCAGCTTGGGGGTGACAGGGGTAAATTCACCCCTCCACTTT
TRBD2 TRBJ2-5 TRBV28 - CASSSSGTETQYF TGTGCCAGCAGTTCGAGCGGGACTGAGACCCAGTACTTC
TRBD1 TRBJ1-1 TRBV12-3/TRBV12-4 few CASKTGARTEAFF TGTGCCAGCAAGACAGGGGCGCGGACTGAAGCTTTCTTT
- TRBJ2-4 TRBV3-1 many CASSRTHGTSNYF TGTGCCAGCAGCAGGACCCACGGGACAAGCAACTACTTC
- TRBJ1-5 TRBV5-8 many CASSFRGGPNQPQHF TGTGCCAGCAGCTTCCGAGGGGGGCCCAATCAGCCCCAGCATTTT
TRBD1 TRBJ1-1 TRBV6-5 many CASSYSGTGAEAFF TGTGCCAGCAGTTACTCGGGGACAGGGGCTGAAGCTTTCTTT
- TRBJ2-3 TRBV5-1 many CASKRADTQYF TGCGCCAGCAAACGTGCAGATACGCAGTATTTT
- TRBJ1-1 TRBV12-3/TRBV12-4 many CATRRAGRTEAFF TGTGCCACCCGAAGGGCAGGGCGAACTGAAGCTTTCTTT
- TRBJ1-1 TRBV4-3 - CASSQETGWNTEAFF TGCGCCAGCAGCCAAGAAACAGGGTGGAACACTGAAGCTTTCTTT
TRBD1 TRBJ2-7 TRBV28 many CASSDREHEQYF TGTGCCAGCAGTGACAGGGAGCACGAGCAGTACTTC
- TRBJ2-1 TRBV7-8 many CASSLVPPQDEQFF TGTGCCAGCAGCTTAGTCCCCCCACAAGATGAGCAGTTCTTC
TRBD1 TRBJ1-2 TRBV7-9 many CASSSSGQGGYGYTF TGTGCCAGCAGTTCCTCCGGACAGGGAGGATATGGCTACACCTTC
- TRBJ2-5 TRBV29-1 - CSVVSYQETQYF TGCAGCGTTGTGAGTTACCAAGAGACCCAGTACTTC
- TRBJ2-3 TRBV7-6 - CASTRGSTDTQYF TGTGCCAGCACTAGAGGGAGCACAGATACGCAGTATTTT
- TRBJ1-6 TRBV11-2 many CASSFFAGKNSPLHF TGTGCCAGCAGCTTCTTCGCGGGGAAAAATTCACCCCTCCACTTT
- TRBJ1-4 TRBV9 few CASSEGLGTNEKLFF TGTGCCAGCAGCGAAGGTCTAGGGACTAATGAAAAACTGTTTTTT
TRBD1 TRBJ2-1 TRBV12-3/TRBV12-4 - CASSFTDRYDEQFF TGTGCCAGCAGTTTTACGGACAGGTACGATGAGCAGTTCTTC
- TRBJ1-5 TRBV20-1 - CSASRGQDQPQHF TGCAGTGCTAGCAGGGGCCAGGATCAGCCCCAGCATTTT
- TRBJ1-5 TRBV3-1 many CASSDSYNQPQHF TGTGCCAGCAGTGACAGTTACAATCAGCCCCAGCATTTT
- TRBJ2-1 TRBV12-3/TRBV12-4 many CASSAIGTALYNEQFF TGTGCCAGCAGTGCTATTGGGACGGCATTATACAATGAGCAGTTCTTC
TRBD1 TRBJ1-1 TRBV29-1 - CSVDPGQGPEAFF TGCAGCGTTGATCCGGGACAGGGCCCTGAAGCTTTCTTT
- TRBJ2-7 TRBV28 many CASSFRGRGEQYF TGTGCCAGCAGTTTCAGGGGGAGGGGCGAGCAGTACTTC
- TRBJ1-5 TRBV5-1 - CASSLVRGPNQPQHF TGCGCCAGCAGCTTGGTTCGGGGGCCCAATCAGCCCCAGCATTTT
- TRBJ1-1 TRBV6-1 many CASSPVKNTEAFF TGTGCCAGCAGTCCGGTTAAGAACACTGAAGCTTTCTTT
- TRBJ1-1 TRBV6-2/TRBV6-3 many CASSYAGNLNTEAFF TGTGCCAGCAGTTACGCAGGGAACCTGAACACTGAAGCTTTCTTT
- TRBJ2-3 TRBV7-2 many CASSQLGHQDTDTQYF TGTGCCAGCAGCCAACTGGGACATCAGGACACAGATACGCAGTATTTT